This TCR beta chain was recovered during a study of blood T cell repertoires in COVID-19. Study-level background: Specimens from acute and convalescent COVID-19 originated in the United States, Italy and Spain. PBMCs, B-cell-depleted T cells, or T cells were the source of the cDNA or gDNA that made up the material.

In the original workflow: Amplified reference gene primers provided the basis for estimating nucleated cell counts. Sequenced by immunoSEQ multiplex PCR; TCRdb stores in-frame clones only, minus some. V and J calls and clone size are copied from that table; D and trimming were computed from the DNA. Of about 390,000 clones listed, more than 75% are singletons. Seattle patient enrollment occurred during active infection, with longitudinal follow-up thereafter. With V trimmed by 3 bases and J by 8 bases, 4 bases remained unmatched. The V gene's germline CDR1 is SNHLY and CDR2 FYNNEI. The CDR3 covers 14 residues.

This receptor was identified in a woman aged 55-70 years with COVID-19, enrolled during active disease. Material for sequencing was peripheral blood. The V gene is TRBV2, the J gene TRBJ2-3; 11 bases are shared with TRBD2. DNA of the CDR3: TGTGCCAGCAGTGAGCGTAGCGGGGGGGTTACGCAGTATTTT. Amino acids: CASSERSGGVTQYF. Full variable domain (missing parts from reference TRBV2 and TRBJ2-3): EPEVTQTPSHQVTQMGQEVILRCVPISNHLYFYWYRQILGQKVEFLVSFYNNEISEKSEIFDDQFSVERPDGSNFTLKIRSTKLEDSAMYFCASSERSGGVTQYFGPGTRLTVL.